This passage covers 18 T cell receptor beta chains from one sample sequenced in a study of cytomegalovirus exposure and HLA in healthy donors. Vbeta (60) and Jbeta (13) primers were used in the PCR. Libraries were prepared by immunoSEQ multiplex PCR; TCRdb keeps only in-frame clonotypes and omits some of them. This sample has about 180,000 clones, with roughly 85% found just once. Specimen: PBMCs. The receptors derive from a woman aged 35 to 49 in good health and CMV-seronegative.

The chain couples TRBV6-1 to TRBJ2-5; D is undetermined. The J call may be in error: the DNA end matches TRBJ2-7 better. Germline loops: CDR1 MNHNS, CDR2 SASEGT. This CDR3 is 13 amino acids long. The CDR3 nucleotides read TGTGCCAGCAGTGAGCGGCCGAACCCCGAGCAGTACTTC. This sequence encodes CASSERPNPEQYF.

CDR3: CASSQERGYGYTF. The CDR3 coding sequence is TGTGCCAGCAGCCAGGAGCGGGGCTATGGCTACACCTTC. The chain joins TRBV4-2 to TRBJ1-2; no reliable D call. Trimming left V 3 bases short and J 4 bases short, with 9 bases between. From germline, CDR1 is LGHNA and CDR2 YNFKEQ. The CDR3 has 13 amino acids.

The CDR3 protein is CASSVRAGEAKNIQYF. DNA for the CDR3: TGTGCCAGCAGTGTAAGGGCGGGGGAAGCCAAAAACATTCAGTACTTC. This chain uses TRBV6-1 with TRBJ2-4, with 7 bases fitting TRBD2. The CDR3 is 16 residues long. The V segment lost 4 bases and the J segment 0 bases; nucleotides outside the gene matches: 6. Germline loops: CDR1 MNHNS, CDR2 SASEGT.

The V gene is TRBV5-1, the J gene TRBJ2-7; 14 bases agree with TRBD2. V gave up 5 bases and J gave up 2 bases; unmatched junction bases: 9. The CDR3 contains 17 residues. Germline CDR1 reads SGHRS; CDR2 reads YFSETQ. CDR3 loop: CASRKPGLAGDAYEQYF. The CDR3 nucleotides are TGCGCCAGCAGGAAACCGGGACTAGCGGGGGACGCCTACGAGCAGTACTTC. Together with reference TRBV5-1 and TRBJ2-7, the CDR3 gives the full variable domain: KAGVTQTPRYLIKTRGQQVTLSCSPISGHRSVSWYQQTPGQGLQFLFEYFSETQRNKGNFPGRFSGRQFSNSRSEMNVSTLELGDSALYLCASRKPGLAGDAYEQYFGPGTRLTVT.

This chain joins TRBV5-5 and TRBJ2-7; 8 nucleotides match TRBD1. Germline V gene data show CDR1 as SGHKS and CDR2 as YYEKEE (reference sequence). The trim removed 4 bases at V and 4 bases at J, leaving 7 bases unmatched. The CDR3 contains 14 residues. The CDR3 is CASSPAGGVYEQYF. CDR3 DNA sequence: TGTGCCAGCAGCCCGGCAGGGGGCGTTTACGAGCAGTACTTC.

The rearrangement uses TRBV4-1 and TRBJ2-7; 8 bases are a match to TRBD1. Germline loops: CDR1 MGHRA, CDR2 YSYEKL. J lost 2 bases, V lost 3 bases, and 9 bases had no gene match. This CDR3 spans 16 amino acids. CDR3 protein: CASSHPTGVHPYEQYF. Written as DNA, the CDR3 is TGCGCCAGCAGCCATCCGACAGGGGTTCATCCCTACGAGCAGTACTTC.

The chain recombines TRBV20-1 with TRBJ1-1; tentatively, D is TRBD1 (6 bases). CDR1 and CDR2 from the germline V gene are DFQATT and SNEGSKA (reference sequence). This CDR3 contains 11 residues. This CDR3 is CRATGNTEAFF. In DNA form, the CDR3 reads TGCAGGGCGACAGGGAACACTGAAGCTTTCTTT.

The CDR3 region has the DNA TGTGCCAGTAGCCCGACAGGGGCTGGAAACACCATATATTTT. It encodes CASSPTGAGNTIYF. The chain carries TRBV19 and TRBJ1-3; 8 bases are a match to TRBD1. V shed 6 bases, J shed 2 bases, and the junction held 3 bases outside the gene matches. The CDR3 has 14 amino acids. Per the germline V gene, CDR1 is LNHDA and CDR2 is SQIVND (reference sequence).

V gene TRBV28 combines with J gene TRBJ2-2; D gene ambiguous. This CDR3 has 14 amino acids. The V end lost 1 base, the J end lost 0 bases, and 3 bases lay between the germline ends. Germline CDR1 MDHEN, CDR2 SYDVKM. The CDR3 nucleotides read TGTGCCAGCAGTTTATTAGCGAACACCGGGGAGCTGTTTTTT. Translated: CASSLLANTGELFF.

The chain couples TRBV2 to TRBJ2-7, with TRBD2 as a possible D gene (5 bases). From germline, CDR1 is SNHLY and CDR2 FYNNEI. The CDR3 totals 14 residues. V gave up 6 bases and J gave up 3 bases, with 15 bases separating them. CDR3 in amino acids: CASRSPGSLYEQYF. DNA for the CDR3: TGTGCCAGCAGGTCTCCGGGATCCCTCTACGAGCAGTACTTC.

The rearrangement uses TRBV5-4 and TRBJ2-5; 9 bases align to TRBD1. Germline assignment: CDR1 SGHNT and CDR2 YYREEE (reference sequence). The trim removed 3 bases at V and 3 bases at J, leaving 6 bases unmatched. The CDR3 has 15 amino acids. DNA of the CDR3: TGTGCCAGCAGCTACACCGACAGGGGGGAAGAGACCCAGTACTTC. This encodes CASSYTDRGEETQYF.

This clone showed up just once. The chain carries TRBV7-9 and TRBJ1-2; D gene ambiguous. V was shortened by 1 base and J by 5 bases, with 14 bases between the two germline ends. CDR1 and CDR2 (germline): SEHNR, FQNEAQ (reference sequence). There are 15 residues in the CDR3. Written as DNA, the CDR3 is TGTGCCAGCAGCTTAGAGGCAGGTGAATCTTATGGCTACACCTTC. It specifies CASSLEAGESYGYTF.

The chain has TRBV5-1 and TRBJ2-2, with a possible D match to TRBD2 (6 bases). Trimming cost V 1 base and J 2 bases, with 15 bases left between them. Germline V gene lookup returns CDR1 SGHRS and CDR2 YFSETQ. This CDR3 contains 17 residues. CDR3 protein: CASSLRGGTLNTGELFF. The DNA of the CDR3 is TGCGCCAGCAGCTTGCGGGGTGGGACTCTCAACACCGGGGAGCTGTTTTTT. Full variable domain (rest looked up from reference TRBV5-1 and TRBJ2-2): KAGVTQTPRYLIKTRGQQVTLSCSPISGHRSVSWYQQTPGQGLQFLFEYFSETQRNKGNFPGRFSGRQFSNSRSEMNVSTLELGDSALYLCASSLRGGTLNTGELFFGEGSRLTVL.

The chain employs TRBV19 and TRBJ2-1; 10 nucleotides line up with TRBD1. Germline lookup yields CDR1 LNHDA and CDR2 SQIVND (reference sequence). With V trimmed by 10 bases and J by 8 bases, 14 bases remained unmatched. This CDR3 spans 15 amino acids. The CDR3 DNA is TGTGCCACATCCACGACCGGGACAGGGGAAGATGAGCAGTTCTTC. This translates into CATSTTGTGEDEQFF.

This chain joins TRBV9 and TRBJ1-5, with TRBD1 identical over 11 bases. V lost 4 bases and J lost 6; bases outside the gene matches: 3. This CDR3 has 14 amino acids. Germline values: CDR1 SGDLS, CDR2 YYNGEE. CDR3 nucleotides: TGTGCCAGCAGCCGGACAGGGGGCGGTCAGCCCCAGCATTTT. It codes for CASSRTGGGQPQHF.

The chain employs TRBV5-4 and TRBJ2-7; 8 nucleotides align to TRBD2. The CDR3 loop spans 14 amino acids. Trimming removed 2 bases from V and 0 bases from J; junction bases left unmatched: 1. CDR1 is SGHNT and CDR2 is YYREEE in the germline V gene (reference sequence). CDR3 in DNA: TGTGCCAGCAGCTTCAGCGGGAGCTCCTACGAGCAGTACTTC. Its protein product is CASSFSGSSYEQYF. Complete variable domain (other parts from reference TRBV5-4 and TRBJ2-7): ETGVTQSPTHLIKTRGQQVTLRCSSQSGHNTVSWYQQALGQGPQFIFQYYREEENGRGNFPPRFSGLQFPNYSSELNVNALELDDSALYLCASSFSGSSYEQYFGPGTRLTVT.

This chain joins TRBV7-3 and TRBJ2-5; 15 positions match TRBD2. V lost 5 bases, J lost 2 bases, and 9 bases stayed unmatched. The CDR3 has 18 amino acids. Germline CDR1 reads SGHTA; CDR2 reads FQGTGA. CDR3 loop: CASSLRTSGRVGQETQYF. In DNA, the CDR3 is TGTGCCAGCAGCCTCAGGACTAGCGGGAGGGTCGGGCAAGAGACCCAGTACTTC.

The V and J genes are TRBV5-1 and TRBJ2-1; TRBD2 aligns across 9 bases. Germline assignment: CDR1 SGHRS and CDR2 YFSETQ. The CDR3 totals 16 residues. V shed 3 bases and J 5 bases; nucleotides not matched to a gene: 9. The CDR3 is CASSWIGAGGDNEQFF. The CDR3 bases are TGCGCCAGCAGCTGGATAGGTGCGGGAGGGGACAATGAGCAGTTCTTC.